The clone carrying this T cell receptor beta chain was recorded only once. Its antigen is unidentified. Germline loops: CDR1 SGHTA, CDR2 FQGNSA. The CDR3 sequence is 14 residues long. J gave up 5 bases and V 1 base, and 3 bases lay outside the gene matches. This record comes from a study of healthy donors' naive CD4 and CD8 T cells. General study results and limits: Homeostatic proliferation of naive T cells was not examined as a bias source.

Each TCR library used 450 to 600 ng of total RNA and a linear amplification protocol. TCRdb used MiXCR to reprocess the reads, holding one entry per CDR3 protein. The data hold about 200,000 distinct CDR3 sequences, with about 76% observed a single time. The receptor comes from a pool of human donors in good health; the sample pools cells from several healthy donors. Sequencing was done on a sample of naive CD4+ and CD8+ T cells sorted from blood, pooled from several donors. This rearrangement joins TRBV7-2 to TRBJ2-7; 9 bases line up with TRBD2. The CDR3 DNA reads as TGTGCCAGCAGCTTAGTAGCGGGAGTGGACGAGCAGTACTTC. This codes for CASSLVAGVDEQYF.